The 31 T cell receptor beta chains below all came from one sample that was sequenced in a study of T cell repertoires in cytomegalovirus infection. Their antigen targets remain unknown. TCRdb used MiXCR to reprocess the reads, holding one entry per CDR3 protein. The sample records roughly 800,000 distinct CDR3 sequences, under 35% being singletons. This specimen was cultured CD8+ T cells from PBMCs, taken from culture after CMV antigen stimulation. The receptors derive from a human donor in good health (CMV status not recorded). Some clones in this sample may be carry-over from other donors' samples.

The chain links TRBV18 to TRBJ2-3; D possibly corresponds to TRBD2 (6 bases). V was trimmed by 6 bases and J by 4 bases, leaving 14 bases between them. The CDR3 is 14 amino acids. Looked up from germline, CDR1 is KGHSH and CDR2 is LQKENI. The DNA for the CDR3 is TGTGCCAGCTCGCCCGGGAGTGCCCCAGATACGCAGTATTTT. It yields the protein CASSPGSAPDTQYF. The full variable domain, its missing parts supplied by reference TRBV18 and TRBJ2-3, is NAGVMQNPRHLVRRRGQEARLRCSPMKGHSHVYWYRQLPEEGLKFMVYLQKENIIDESGMPKERFSAEFPKEGPSILRIQQVVRGDSAAYFCASSPGSAPDTQYFGPGTRLTVL.

The table lists this clonotype with a few counts. The rearrangement uses TRBV7-6 and TRBJ1-2, with 7 nucleotides matching TRBD1. The trim removed 6 bases at V and 3 bases at J, leaving 7 bases unmatched. Germline V lookup: CDR1 SGHVS, CDR2 FNYEAQ. This CDR3 region has 14 residues. As DNA, the CDR3 is TGTGCCAGCAGTTCCCCCGGGACAGACTATGGCTACACCTTC. Translated: CASSSPGTDYGYTF.

This clonotype was recorded many times. J is TRBJ2-1 and V is TRBV7-6, with no clear D. The V gene's germline CDR1 is SGHVS and CDR2 FNYEAQ. The CDR3 totals 11 residues. V lost 5 bases and J lost 12, with 11 bases in between. In DNA, the CDR3 is TGTGCCAGCAGCCAAGGGTTGTGGCAGTTCTTC. It specifies CASSQGLWQFF.

Ten or more counts support this clonotype. The J gene is TRBJ2-1, the V gene TRBV7-8; 13 nucleotides line up with TRBD2. Germline lookup yields CDR1 SGHVS and CDR2 FQNEAQ. Unmatched junction bases numbered 10, after V lost 2 bases and J lost 6 bases. The CDR3 totals 18 residues. CDR3 coding DNA: TGTGCCAGCAGCTTAAGTCGGCGACTAGCGGGGGGACCCAATGAGCAGTTCTTC. Its translation: CASSLSRRLAGGPNEQFF.

This clonotype has more than one count but fewer than ten. The genes are TRBV6-6 and TRBJ2-1; D is perhaps TRBD2 (5 bases). Germline lookup yields CDR1 MNHNY and CDR2 SVGAGI (reference sequence). V was cut by 6 bases and J by 0 bases, with 12 bases left in between. The length of the CDR3 is 15 residues. CDR3 DNA: TGTGCCAGCAGATCCGACTATAGCTCCTACAATGAGCAGTTCTTC. This sequence encodes CASRSDYSSYNEQFF.

The table lists this clonotype with many counts. CDR3 sequence: CASSPWTKSYEQYF. The CDR3, as DNA: TGTGCCAGCAGCCCGTGGACCAAGTCCTACGAGCAGTACTTC. V is TRBV7-2 and J is TRBJ2-7; no clear D. CDR1 and CDR2 (germline): SGHTA, FQGNSA. The CDR3 totals 14 residues. V dropped 5 bases and J dropped 1 base, with 12 bases sitting between them.

This clonotype has only a few counts. The V and J genes are TRBV2 and TRBJ1-4, with a weak D call TRBD1 (5 bases). The CDR3 is 17 residues long. Germline V CDR1 and CDR2: SNHLY, FYNNEI. V was clipped by 3 bases and J by 0 bases, with 14 bases between them. The CDR3 bases are TGTGCCAGCAGTGACCCTCCAGACAGAGCAACTAATGAAAAACTGTTTTTT. Protein: CASSDPPDRATNEKLFF.

CDR3 sequence reads: CASSLVFREVGNQPQHF. The DNA of the CDR3 is TGCGCCAGCAGCTTGGTTTTCAGGGAGGTGGGCAATCAGCCCCAGCATTTT. This chain uses TRBV5-1 with TRBJ1-5; the D gene is possibly TRBD1 (5 bases). The CDR3 has 17 amino acids. CDR1 is SGHRS, CDR2 YFSETQ, per germline. V was pared by 0 bases and J by 2 bases, with 15 bases between.

In this sample, this clonotype turned up a few times. The chain recombines TRBV29-1 with TRBJ2-5, with 12 bases matching TRBD2. The CDR3 is 16 residues long. The junction had 13 bases not matched to a gene; V was cut back by 7 bases and J by 4 bases. Germline CDR1 and CDR2: SQVTM and ANQGSEA. CDR3 loop: CSGWPETSGGGETQYF. The DNA for the CDR3 is TGCAGCGGGTGGCCGGAGACTAGCGGGGGTGGAGAGACCCAGTACTTC.

In this sample, this clonotype turned up many times. This chain uses TRBV20-1 with TRBJ2-3, with 8 positions matching TRBD2. The CDR3 consists of 17 residues. Losses at the gene ends were 1 base for V and 0 bases for J; bases not matched to a gene: 9. Germline CDR1 and CDR2: DFQATT and SNEGSKA (reference sequence). In DNA, the CDR3 is TGCAGTGCTAGAGGGGAGAGCGGGGGCCTTAGCACAGATACGCAGTATTTT. It is translated as CSARGESGGLSTDTQYF.

The chain is built from TRBV6-8 and TRBJ2-7; possibly TRBD2 for D (6 bases). Germline loops: CDR1 MNHGY, CDR2 SAAAGT. V lost 6 bases and J lost 4, with 16 bases in between. The CDR3 is 14 amino acids. The CDR3 reads CASSWGGTGYEQYF. DNA for the CDR3: TGTGCCAGCAGCTGGGGAGGTACCGGGTACGAGCAGTACTTC.

This clonotype came up a few times. The rearrangement uses TRBV4-1 and TRBJ2-5; 7 bases match TRBD1. Germline V CDR1 and CDR2: MGHRA, YSYEKL. The CDR3 consists of 14 residues. V shed 4 bases and J 5 bases; nucleotides not matched to a gene: 7. CDR3 amino acids: CASSPRGGSETQYF. The CDR3 region has the DNA TGCGCCAGCAGCCCGCGAGGGGGCTCGGAGACCCAGTACTTC.

This rearrangement joins TRBV6-2 or TRBV6-3 to TRBJ2-6; 7 positions match TRBD2. CDR1 and CDR2 (germline): MNHEY, SVGEGT. The CDR3 has 14 amino acids. The trim removed 0 bases at V and 19 bases at J, leaving 12 bases unmatched. The CDR3 loop reads CASSYSKRGSGGTF. The CDR3 DNA is TGTGCCAGCAGTTACTCGAAGCGGGGCAGCGGCGGAACTTTC.

The chain joins TRBV19 to TRBJ2-7, with 8 bases that match TRBD1. Germline loops: CDR1 LNHDA, CDR2 SQIVND (reference sequence). The trim removed 6 bases at V and 5 bases at J, leaving 15 bases unmatched. The CDR3 runs 16 residues. The CDR3 nucleotides read TGTGCCAGTAGCGTAAAACCGACAGGGGCTTGGGACGAGCAGTACGTC. Amino acids: CASSVKPTGAWDEQYV.

This clonotype was picked up many times. This sequence joins TRBV19 and TRBJ2-7; 7 bases map to TRBD2. The CDR3 has 14 amino acids. The V segment lost 5 bases and the J segment 2 bases; nucleotides outside the gene matches: 6. The V gene's germline CDR1 is LNHDA and CDR2 SQIVND (reference sequence). The CDR3 DNA follows: TGTGCCAGTAGTTCCGGACTAGGACCCTACGAGCAGTACTTC. Encoded protein: CASSSGLGPYEQYF.

The rearrangement uses TRBV13 and TRBJ2-2; D uncertain. V was clipped by 5 bases and J by 7 bases, with 17 bases between them. Germline V lookup: CDR1 PRHDT, CDR2 FYEKMQ (reference sequence). The CDR3 length is 15 residues. The CDR3 loop reads CASSHLGRTDGELFF. Written as DNA, the CDR3 is TGTGCCAGCAGCCACCTTGGGCGGACCGACGGGGAGCTGTTTTTT. The full variable domain, its missing parts supplied by reference TRBV13 and TRBJ2-2, is AAGVIQSPRHLIKEKRETATLKCYPIPRHDTVYWYQQGPGQDPQFLISFYEKMQSDKGSIPDRFSAQQFSDYHSELNMSSLELGDSALYFCASSHLGRTDGELFFGEGSRLTVL.

This clonotype was seen a few times. This chain connects TRBV7-8 to TRBJ2-1; D is uncertain. Between the trimmed V and J ends, which lost 5 bases and 1 base, there was a span of 12 bases. This CDR3 is built from 15 residues. Germline CDR1 is SGHVS and CDR2 is FQNEAQ. CDR3 loop: CASSILEGSYNEQFF. Here the CDR3 DNA reads TGTGCCAGCAGCATACTGGAAGGGTCCTACAATGAGCAGTTCTTC.

The chain combines TRBV19 with TRBJ2-3; D uncertain. CDR1 and CDR2 from the germline V gene are LNHDA and SQIVND (reference sequence). This CDR3 is built from 14 residues. V lost 3 bases and J lost 2, with 9 bases in between. Here the CDR3 reads CASSIFPITDTQYF. Here the CDR3 DNA reads TGTGCCAGTAGTATCTTTCCGATCACAGATACGCAGTATTTT. The variable domain in full, with the rest retrieved from reference TRBV19 and TRBJ2-3, is DGGITQSPKYLFRKEGQNVTLSCEQNLNHDAMYWYRQDPGQGLRLIYYSQIVNDFQKGDIAEGYSVSREKKESFPLTVTSAQKNPTAFYLCASSIFPITDTQYFGPGTRLTVL.

The rearrangement joins TRBV7-9 to TRBJ2-7; D gene unclear. This CDR3 region has 14 residues. Germline CDR1 SEHNR, CDR2 FQNEAQ (reference sequence). V was clipped by 2 bases and J by 2 bases, with 10 bases between them. The CDR3 nucleotides read TGTGCCAGCAGCTTAAATCCGTTAACCTACGAGCAGTACTTC. It yields the protein CASSLNPLTYEQYF.

This clonotype was observed at least ten times. The chain carries TRBV12-3 or TRBV12-4 and TRBJ1-2; D gene ambiguous. This CDR3 has 15 amino acids. Trimming stripped 7 bases from V and 0 bases from J, with 15 bases between. Here the CDR3 DNA reads TGTGCCAGCACTCCCGGGCGGCCATCTAACTATGGCTACACCTTC. It encodes CASTPGRPSNYGYTF.

This clonotype was counted once. A junction end diverges from the germline sequence, so it may reflect a read error. The rearrangement uses TRBV7-2 and TRBJ1-1; 7 nucleotides agree with TRBD1. CDR1 SGHTA and CDR2 FQGNSA come from the germline V gene. This CDR3 spans 14 amino acids. For the CDR3, the DNA is TGTGCCAACAGCTTAACAGGGGAGTACACTGAAGCTTTCTTT. Protein: CANSLTGEYTEAFF.

Ten or more counts support this clonotype. V is TRBV7-6 and J is TRBJ1-5, with D perhaps TRBD1 (5 bases). The CDR3 extends over 17 amino acids. Looked up from germline, CDR1 is SGHVS and CDR2 is FNYEAQ. Trimming stripped 1 base from V and 3 bases from J, with 16 bases between. CDR3 sequence reads: CASSLGWGRKHNQPQHF. CDR3 sequence (DNA): TGTGCCAGCAGCTTAGGTTGGGGCAGGAAACACAATCAGCCCCAGCATTTT.

The rearrangement links TRBV11-2 to TRBJ2-1; TRBD2 aligns across 8 bases. The CDR3 extends over 17 amino acids. V was clipped by 5 bases and J by 4 bases; unmatched bases: 13. In germline, CDR1 is SGHAT, CDR2 FQNNGV. The CDR3 sequence: CASSRPDSGVRYNEQFF. The CDR3 DNA is TGTGCCAGCAGCCGGCCCGATAGCGGGGTAAGGTACAATGAGCAGTTCTTC. Using reference TRBV11-2 and TRBJ2-1 for the parts outside the CDR3, the full variable domain is EAGVAQSPRYKIIEKRQSVAFWCNPISGHATLYWYQQILGQGPKLLIQFQNNGVVDDSQLPKDRFSAERLKGVDSTLKIQPAKLEDSAVYLCASSRPDSGVRYNEQFFGPGTRLTVL.

The chain links TRBV27 to TRBJ1-2; D might be TRBD1 (6 bases). The CDR3 spans 14 residues. Trimming took off 5 bases at V and 4 bases at J, with 14 bases between the two ends. Germline assignment: CDR1 MNHEY and CDR2 SMNVEV (reference sequence). The CDR3 reads CASSPTGTRYGYTF. The CDR3 DNA reads TGTGCCAGCAGTCCGACCGGGACACGCTATGGCTACACCTTC.

This chain joins TRBV6-5 and TRBJ2-5; 9 bases are a match to TRBD2. This CDR3 has 15 residues. CDR1 is MNHEY and CDR2 is SVGAGI in the germline V gene. V was clipped by 5 bases and J by 0 bases; unmatched bases: 4. The CDR3 sequence: CASSQTSGYQETQYF. The CDR3 nucleotides are TGTGCCAGCAGTCAGACTAGCGGCTACCAAGAGACCCAGTACTTC.

This sequence joins TRBV4-2 and TRBJ1-4, with D unclear. Trimming took 0 bases from V and 4 from J, leaving 12 bases between them. Per germline, CDR1 LGHNA and CDR2 YNFKEQ. CDR3 length: 16 amino acids. For the CDR3, the DNA is TGTGCCAGCAGCCAAGATGGGTCCGGGAGTAATGAAAAACTGTTTTTT. This gives the protein CASSQDGSGSNEKLFF.

This clonotype appeared a few times. This chain links TRBV28 with TRBJ2-3; TRBD2 matches at 10 bases. The CDR3 totals 15 residues. V lost 3 bases to trimming and J lost 2 bases; unmatched junction nucleotides: 2. Looked up from germline, CDR1 is MDHEN and CDR2 is SYDVKM. This CDR3 reads CASSLGTSDTDTQYF. The CDR3 DNA reads as TGTGCCAGCAGTTTGGGGACTAGCGACACAGATACGCAGTATTTT.

CDR3 sequence: CASTPDQSSYNEQFF. The CDR3 nucleotides read TGTGCCAGCACCCCTGACCAAAGCTCCTACAATGAGCAGTTCTTC. V is TRBV27 and J is TRBJ2-1; D is unresolved. The V gene's germline CDR1 is MNHEY and CDR2 SMNVEV (reference sequence). This CDR3 has 15 amino acids. Trimming left V 7 bases short and J 0 bases short, with 13 bases between.

V and J are TRBV5-6 and TRBJ2-7, with a possible D match to TRBD1 (5 bases). This CDR3 is 13 amino acids long. Germline-derived CDR1 and CDR2 are SGHDT and YYEEEE. The V and J ends lost 2 bases and 3 bases respectively, with 9 bases between them. The DNA for the CDR3 is TGTGCCAGCAGCTTTCGACAGTTCTACGAGCAGTACGTC. Residues: CASSFRQFYEQYV.

This clonotype was recorded at least ten times. CDR3 DNA sequence: TGTGCCAGCAGCCCCTCTAGCGGGGGAGGCATTGAGCAGTTCTTC. Translation gives CASSPSSGGGIEQFF. This chain links TRBV7-3 with TRBJ2-1; 10 nucleotides align to TRBD2. The trim removed 5 bases at V and 9 bases at J, leaving 10 bases unmatched. The germline gives CDR1 SGHTA, CDR2 FQGTGA. This CDR3 is 15 amino acids long.

This clonotype showed up just a few times. V and J are TRBV6-1 and TRBJ2-1; 9 nucleotides line up with TRBD1. The length of the CDR3 is 16 residues. Germline V gene lookup returns CDR1 MNHNS and CDR2 SASEGT. J gave up 4 bases and V 6 bases, and 10 bases lay outside the gene matches. The CDR3, as DNA: TGTGCCAGCAGCAAACTCCGGGACAGGGAATACAATGAGCAGTTCTTC. This translates into CASSKLRDREYNEQFF.